This entry concerns a single T cell receptor beta chain. Its antigen remains undetermined. No much larger clone is present one base from it, and per-base qualities are unavailable. Donors were healthy HIV-negative adults with no recently reported acute infections or vaccinations. Only Caucasian adults living in Nashville, Tennessee, USA were represented among the donors. Magnetic negative selection was used to enrich CD4+ T cells, after which naive cells were positively selected on CD45RA and the negative fraction became the memory subset. Blood was collected by leukapheresis, and PBMCs were isolated by Ficoll-Histopaque density gradient centrifugation and then cryopreserved in liquid nitrogen vapor phase. Purity and quantity of every magnetically sorted T cell population were checked by analytical flow cytometry. Each sorted fraction had its genomic DNA isolated and then quantified by UV absorbance on a Nanodrop 2000c.

Using the deep immunoSEQ assay, TCR CDR3 regions were amplified from genomic DNA by multiplex PCR. Extracted genomic DNA from each cell subset was spread evenly across all wells of several immunoSEQ 96-well plates, with each plate serving as a replicate. For sorted subsets, roughly 190 ng of genomic DNA, equivalent to around 31,000 T cell genomes, went into each replicate PCR. Purified libraries were measured with a Qubit 3.0 fluorometer, size-checked on a Bioanalyzer 2100, and measured again with the KAPA Library Quantification kit. A separate single-read 150-cycle Illumina NextSeq 550 flow cell was used to sequence each immunoSEQ 96-well plate. In the authors' own workflow: Because only junctional sequences without quality scores were contained in the immunoSEQ output, filtering matching that applied to full-length reads could not be performed. Sequences were annotated with PyIR, a Python wrapper for IgBLAST v1.9, using IMGT germline references to assign V/J genes and CDR3. Reads with weak V/J assignments (E-value above 1e-6), missing CDR3, stop codons, out-of-frame junctions, or ambiguous translated residues were removed. V3J clonotypes were defined by identical inferred V gene, J gene, and CDR3 amino acid sequence. To compute the percentage overlap between repertoires, the number of shared unique clonotypes was divided by the size of the smaller repertoire. Richness of each repertoire was evaluated using RTK rarefaction, the Chao1 estimator, and Recon v2.1 estimates of unobserved clonotypes. OLGA was used to compute generation probabilities for all TCRbeta clonotypes that the gDNA method yielded from a handful of donors. TCRdb re-hosts the immuneACCESS table, in-frame sequences only. Its copies lack some clones; in the studies checked, an unresolved V gene accounts for under half of them, and the cause for the rest is not known. V and J calls plus clone size are reproduced from that table; the DNA served to infer D and trimming. In this sample the table shows around 340,000 clones, roughly 80% of which occur a single time. The top ten clonotypes cover more than 9% of the sample.

The data were taken from a study of shared clonotypes between healthy human individuals (dated by TCRdb to about 2020). General notes on the study: The cohort comprised two women and a few men aged 18 to 49 years. Per donor, three plates each were used for CD4 naive and CD4 memory, two for CD8 naive, and one for CD8 memory. To estimate repertoire size and how much clonotype sharing occurs between individuals, the study deeply sequenced the blood TCR repertoires of five healthy adults. Different laboratories and diverse techniques were used to prepare libraries and sequence TCR repertoires, to increase sequencing depth and limit assay-specific biases. Each donor's leukapheresis produced roughly between about 0.8 and 8.9 billion PBMCs. Results the study describes overall, beyond this receptor: Estimated clonotype richness was generally larger for naive than for memory subsets. Compared with non-shared clonotypes, clonotypes shared by all four sorted-subset donors had higher generation probabilities. Around 5% of naive CD4, 3.5% of naive CD8, 2.3% of memory CD4, and about 0.4% of memory CD8 clonotypes were shared across several donors. Rarefaction of sorted-subset datasets indicated incomplete sequencing despite the large sequencing depth. Based on pairwise subsampling, the degree of clonotype sharing among donors was expected to be affected by sequencing depth. Because the study included only a small number of donors, the genetic and exposure-history diversity represented was limited. Only blood was sampled, and tissue TCR repertoires likely differ from those in blood.

The clonotype originates from a young man in good health. Sequencing was done on a sample of memory CD4+ T cells sorted from blood. Taken with the paper, the label for cell subset or site translates to: CD45RA-negative fraction.

The CDR3 region has the sequence CASSSELARGENTGELFF. The bases are TGCGCCAGCAGCTCCGAGCTAGCGCGAGGCGAAAACACCGGGGAGCTGTTTTTT. This chain is built from TRBV5-1 and TRBJ2-2; the best D guess is TRBD2, with 6 bases matching. The CDR3 covers 18 residues, taking in both the cysteine and the phenylalanine. Just the 54-base CDR3 DNA is kept, in frame starting at base 1. CDR1 is given as SGHRS and CDR2 as YFSETQ, both from the germline V gene. V is reduced by 3 bases and J by 2 bases, leaving a spacing of 20 bases between them. With the portions outside the CDR3 filled from the reference TRBV5-1 and TRBJ2-2 genes, the complete variable region becomes KAGVTQTPRYLIKTRGQQVTLSCSPISGHRSVSWYQQTPGQGLQFLFEYFSETQRNKGNFPGRFSGRQFSNSRSEMNVSTLELGDSALYLCASSSELARGENTGELFFGEGSRLTVL.